The 28 T cell receptor beta chains below all came from one sample that was sequenced in a study of regulatory T cells in long-lasting Graves disease. The time point here: persistent/refractory GD, antithyroid drugs over 5 years with positive TRAb. PBMCs provided the RNA from which the TCR library was made. Arm-PCR of CDR3 regions and iRepertoire HTBI primers were used to build TCR beta libraries. TCRdb reprocessed the multiplex PCR reads via MiXCR and lists one record per CDR3 protein. Found here are approximately 690,000 distinct CDR3 sequences, approximately 31% of them singletons; the top ten hold around 42%. The starting material was peripheral blood mononuclear cells (PBMCs), obtained when the disease was refractory, from a patient treated with antithyroid drugs. These receptors were obtained from a female donor with Graves disease.

The rearrangement joins TRBV19 to TRBJ1-2; D possibly corresponds to TRBD1 (5 bases). The CDR3 is 11 residues long. The germline CDR1 and CDR2 sequences are LNHDA and SQIVND (reference sequence). V was cut by 7 bases and J by 7 bases, with 10 bases left in between. Written as DNA, the CDR3 is TGTGCCAGTACCCAGGGAGTTGGCTACACCTTC. Protein: CASTQGVGYTF.

As to this clonotype: Germline and junction disagree at one end, which may indicate a read error. The chain carries TRBV11-2 and TRBJ2-2, with 8 bases fitting TRBD2. The CDR3 covers 14 residues. CDR1 and CDR2 from the germline V gene are SGHAT and FQNNGV. CDR3 in DNA: TGTACCAGCAGCTACCTAGCGGGTACCGGGGAGCTGTTTTTT. It is translated as CTSSYLAGTGELFF.

This chain uses TRBV12-3 or TRBV12-4 with TRBJ2-6; a possible D gene is TRBD1 (6 bases). There are 14 residues in the CDR3. V lost 8 bases and J 4 bases, leaving 12 bases between the germline ends. As DNA, the CDR3 is TGTGCCAGCGGTGGACAGTCAGGGGCCAACGTCCTGACTTTC. Residues: CASGGQSGANVLTF.

The J gene is TRBJ1-2, the V gene TRBV7-9; D ambiguous. V lost 4 bases and J lost 6, with 12 bases in between. The V gene's germline CDR1 is SEHNR and CDR2 FQNEAQ (reference sequence). The CDR3 covers 13 residues. Written as DNA, the CDR3 is TGTGCCAGCAGCTCCCGGACGGGAAATGGCTACACCTTC. Protein sequence: CASSSRTGNGYTF.

The chain carries TRBV6-1 and TRBJ1-5, with 9 nucleotides matching TRBD1. V was pared by 10 bases and J by 6 bases, with 7 bases of the junction left unmatched. The CDR3 consists of 13 residues. Germline CDR1 MNHNS, CDR2 SASEGT. CDR3 region: CATGGTGTQPQHF. The CDR3 nucleotides read TGTGCCACAGGAGGGACAGGGACTCAGCCCCAGCATTTT.

This clonotype was picked up a small number of times. This chain connects TRBV20-1 to TRBJ2-7, with 12 bases fitting TRBD2. CDR1 is DFQATT, CDR2 SNEGSKA, per germline (reference sequence). The CDR3 extends over 15 amino acids. Trimming removed 1 base from V and 7 bases from J; junction bases left unmatched: 8. For the CDR3, the DNA is TGCAGTGCTAGAGCCGGACTAGCGGGACGAGATGAGCAGTACTTC. Amino acids: CSARAGLAGRDEQYF.

This clonotype was recorded at least ten times. This rearrangement joins TRBV28 to TRBJ2-7; 7 nucleotides agree with TRBD2. CDR1 and CDR2 from the germline V gene are MDHEN and SYDVKM. This CDR3 is built from 12 residues. The junction had 4 bases not matched to a gene; V was cut back by 11 bases and J by 0 bases. The CDR3 nucleotides read TGTGCCTGGGGCGGGAGCTCCTACGAGCAGTACTTC. It yields the protein CAWGGSSYEQYF.

The chain joins TRBV7-2 to TRBJ2-6, with TRBD1 as a possible D gene (6 bases). The CDR3 is made up of 17 amino acids. CDR1 SGHTA and CDR2 FQGNSA come from the germline V gene. Trimming cost V 1 base and J 3 bases, with 13 bases left between them. This CDR3 reads CASSLGPTGFGANVLTF. The CDR3 nucleotides are TGTGCCAGCAGCTTAGGCCCTACAGGGTTTGGGGCCAACGTCCTGACTTTC.

This clonotype was counted only a few times. This chain connects TRBV18 to TRBJ1-5; 9 nucleotides line up with TRBD1. The CDR3 runs to 15 residues. V lost 2 bases and J lost 7; bases outside the gene matches: 6. Germline V gene lookup returns CDR1 KGHSH and CDR2 LQKENI. CDR3 region: CASSPGQGMSQPQHF. The CDR3 DNA reads TGTGCCAGCTCACCAGGACAGGGGATGTCACAGCCCCAGCATTTT.

The rearrangement links TRBV27 to TRBJ2-4; TRBD2 matches 13 bases. Unmatched junction bases numbered 9, after V lost 4 bases and J lost 6 bases. CDR1 MNHEY and CDR2 SMNVEV come from the germline V gene (reference sequence). The CDR3 covers 17 residues. The CDR3 sequence: CASSSGLAGIGANIQYF. In DNA form, the CDR3 reads TGTGCCAGCAGTTCGGGACTAGCGGGGATCGGAGCAAACATTCAGTACTTC.

The J gene is TRBJ1-2, the V gene TRBV6-1; 7 positions match TRBD1. Trimming took 6 bases from V and 8 from J; bases not matched to a gene: 9. This CDR3 has 13 residues. The germline CDR1 and CDR2 sequences are MNHNS and SASEGT. Here the CDR3 reads CASRRTGADGYTF. The DNA for the CDR3 is TGTGCCAGCAGACGGACAGGAGCTGACGGCTACACCTTC.

This chain uses TRBV3-1 with TRBJ2-7; weak D call: TRBD1 (5 bases). Germline V lookup: CDR1 LGHDT, CDR2 YNNKEL (reference sequence). Trimming shortened V by 4 bases and J by 2 bases, and 21 bases separated the two germline ends. The CDR3 length is 17 residues. The CDR3: CASSRSLRQRFTYEQYF. In DNA, the CDR3 is TGTGCCAGCAGCCGCAGTCTAAGACAGCGATTTACCTACGAGCAGTACTTC.

This clonotype occurred a few times. The gene calls are TRBV6-2 or TRBV6-3 and TRBJ1-1; D is unclear. The germline V gene encodes CDR1 MNHEY and CDR2 SVGEGT. This CDR3 is built from 14 residues. Trimming shortened V by 6 bases and J by 4 bases, and 15 bases separated the two germline ends. CDR3 loop: CASSPVSGTTEAFF. CDR3 sequence (DNA): TGTGCCAGCAGCCCTGTTTCGGGAACCACTGAAGCTTTCTTT.

The V and J genes are TRBV15 and TRBJ1-6; D remains ambiguous. Trimming cost V 0 bases and J 9 bases, with 6 bases left between them. The CDR3 runs 13 residues. Germline loops: CDR1 LNHNV, CDR2 YYDKDF (reference sequence). The CDR3: CATSRDGFSPLHF. The CDR3 coding sequence is TGTGCCACCAGCAGAGACGGGTTTTCACCCCTCCACTTT.

This clonotype has more than one count but fewer than ten. This chain uses TRBV29-1 with TRBJ1-2, with D perhaps matching TRBD1 (5 bases). CDR1 and CDR2 (germline): SQVTM, ANQGSEA. V gave up 2 bases and J gave up 5 bases, with 21 bases separating them. CDR3 length: 16 amino acids. The CDR3 nucleotides read TGCAGCGTTGAAAGCTTTCGACGGGGGAGTGGGTATGGCTACACCTTC. Encoded protein: CSVESFRRGSGYGYTF.

This rearrangement joins TRBV6-1 to TRBJ1-5, with D tentatively TRBD1 (6 bases). Per the germline V gene, CDR1 is MNHNS and CDR2 is SASEGT. The CDR3 has 13 residues. Trimming shortened V by 6 bases and J by 6 bases, and 12 bases separated the two germline ends. The CDR3 is CASRIEGGQPQHF. The CDR3 region has the DNA TGTGCCAGCAGGATCGAGGGGGGTCAGCCCCAGCATTTT.

The chain has TRBV5-1 and TRBJ1-2; weak D call: TRBD1 (5 bases). Trimming stripped 3 bases from V and 8 bases from J, with 17 bases between. Germline V CDR1 and CDR2: SGHRS, YFSETQ. The CDR3 spans 14 residues. The CDR3 DNA is TGCGCCAGCAGCTCCCCGGGGCCCTGGAGGGGCTACACCTTC. This encodes CASSSPGPWRGYTF.

The rearrangement links TRBV7-2 to TRBJ2-3; D gene ambiguous. The CDR3 runs 12 residues. Germline CDR1 and CDR2: SGHTA and FQGNSA. V lost 1 base, J lost 7 bases, and 6 bases lay in between. CDR3 bases: TGTGCCAGCAGCTTAGTCCCAAATACGCAGTATTTT. Its protein is CASSLVPNTQYF.

This rearrangement joins TRBV7-9 to TRBJ1-2; 7 positions match TRBD1. V was clipped by 2 bases and J by 1 base; unmatched bases: 13. The CDR3 runs 18 residues. Looked up from germline, CDR1 is SEHNR and CDR2 is FQNEAQ (reference sequence). In nucleotides, the CDR3 is TGTGCCAGCAGCTTAAGGGGACAGCCAAGTTTCGATAACTATGGCTACACCTTC. Translated: CASSLRGQPSFDNYGYTF.

The chain combines TRBV28 with TRBJ2-7; D remains unclear. Germline V gene sequence: CDR1 MDHEN, CDR2 SYDVKM. The germline V and J ends were trimmed by 8 bases and 3 bases, with 8 bases remaining between them. The CDR3 contains 11 residues. The CDR3 sequence is CASVWGYEQYF. CDR3 DNA sequence: TGTGCCAGCGTCTGGGGCTACGAGCAGTACTTC.

This clonotype has a handful of counts. The chain has TRBV5-1 and TRBJ2-5; D is tentatively TRBD1 or TRBD2 (5 bases each). V dropped 4 bases and J dropped 2 bases, with 12 bases sitting between them. This CDR3 has 14 residues. Germline loops: CDR1 SGHRS, CDR2 YFSETQ. CDR3 bases: TGCGCCAGCAGCCCGGGGCACAGACAAGAGACCCAGTACTTC. Its translation: CASSPGHRQETQYF.

In this sample, this clonotype turned up many times. The chain is built from TRBV2 and TRBJ1-5; 7 bases line up with TRBD1. Germline-derived CDR1 and CDR2 are SNHLY and FYNNEI. The V and J ends lost 4 bases and 5 bases, in that order; junction bases with no gene match: 2. The CDR3 has 13 residues. Written as DNA, the CDR3 is TGTGCCAGCAGTGTTACAGGGGATCAGCCCCAGCATTTT. Translated, it gives CASSVTGDQPQHF. The full variable domain, rest sourced from reference TRBV2 and TRBJ1-5, is EPEVTQTPSHQVTQMGQEVILRCVPISNHLYFYWYRQILGQKVEFLVSFYNNEISEKSEIFDDQFSVERPDGSNFTLKIRSTKLEDSAMYFCASSVTGDQPQHFGDGTRLSIL.

The CDR3 spells CASSLLPDSADTQYF. The DNA of the CDR3 is TGCGCCAGCAGCTTGCTACCGGATTCTGCAGATACGCAGTATTTT. The chain couples TRBV5-1 to TRBJ2-3; D is unresolved. Trimming took 1 base from V and 4 from J, leaving 13 bases between them. CDR1 SGHRS and CDR2 YFSETQ come from the germline V gene. CDR3 length equals 15 residues.

This clonotype was counted a few times. This chain links TRBV15 with TRBJ1-4; possible D gene TRBD1, 6 bases. Germline V gene sequence: CDR1 LNHNV, CDR2 YYDKDF (reference sequence). This CDR3 contains 15 residues. The germline V and J ends were trimmed by 0 bases and 8 bases, with 13 bases remaining between them. The CDR3 loop is CATSRDNREAEKLFF. In DNA, the CDR3 is TGTGCCACCAGCAGAGACAACAGGGAGGCGGAAAAACTGTTTTTT.

The rearrangement uses TRBV15 and TRBJ1-4; 7 nucleotides match TRBD1. Losses at the gene ends were 1 base for V and 4 bases for J; bases not matched to a gene: 9. Germline values: CDR1 LNHNV, CDR2 YYDKDF (reference sequence). CDR3 length: 17 residues. CDR3 sequence reads: CATSRGTGAKINEKLFF. CDR3 bases: TGTGCCACCAGCAGAGGGACAGGAGCAAAGATTAATGAAAAACTGTTTTTT.

This clonotype occurred a few times. V usage is TRBV20-1 and J usage is TRBJ1-1, with 7 bases identical to TRBD1. Germline CDR1 DFQATT, CDR2 SNEGSKA (reference sequence). The length of the CDR3 is 14 residues. Trimming removed 4 bases from V and 6 bases from J; junction bases left unmatched: 11. As DNA, the CDR3 is TGCAGTGCTAAGAAAGGGGGCGCGAGCTCTGAAGCTTTCTTT. Encoded protein: CSAKKGGASSEAFF.

This sequence joins TRBV20-1 and TRBJ1-6, with no clear D. The CDR3 runs 12 residues. Trimming stripped 1 base from V and 9 bases from J, with 7 bases between. Per germline, CDR1 DFQATT and CDR2 SNEGSKA (reference sequence). The CDR3 DNA sequence: TGCAGTGCTAGAGGAGGAAGTTCACCCCTCCACTTT. Amino acid sequence: CSARGGSSPLHF.

The genes are TRBV29-1 and TRBJ2-7; a weak D match, TRBD1 (5 bases). The germline V and J ends were trimmed by 2 bases and 5 bases, with 7 bases remaining between them. The CDR3 runs to 11 residues. The germline CDR1 and CDR2 sequences are SQVTM and ANQGSEA. CDR3 bases: TGCAGCGTTGAAAAAGGGGACGAGCAGTACTTC. It is translated as CSVEKGDEQYF.